The 26 T cell receptor beta chains below all came from one sample that was sequenced in a study of cytomegalovirus exposure and HLA in healthy donors. Primers included in the PCR were 60 Vbeta and 13 Jbeta primers. Clones were read by immunoSEQ multiplex PCR, and TCRdb kept only the in-frame ones, dropping some. Among roughly 120,000 clones listed, less than 90% were seen once. Source material: PBMCs. Every receptor here comes from a man aged 50 to 60 in good health and CMV-seronegative.

The chain recombines TRBV5-1 with TRBJ2-3; no firm D call. The CDR3 sequence is 15 residues long. V lost 2 bases and J 1 base, leaving 11 bases between the germline ends. Germline V gene sequence: CDR1 SGHRS, CDR2 YFSETQ. The CDR3 loop reads CASSFNGEGTDTQYF. CDR3 in DNA: TGCGCCAGCAGCTTCAATGGAGAAGGCACAGATACGCAGTATTTT.

The chain employs TRBV28 and TRBJ2-7; weak D call: TRBD2 (5 bases). Deletions cut 4 bases from V and 5 bases from J, with 9 bases between. This CDR3 comprises 12 residues. Germline CDR1 is MDHEN and CDR2 is SYDVKM. The CDR3 sequence: CASSWPTNEQYF. The DNA for the CDR3 is TGTGCCAGCAGTTGGCCGACTAACGAGCAGTACTTC.

V is TRBV2 and J is TRBJ2-5, with no clear D. In germline, CDR1 is SNHLY, CDR2 FYNNEI. The CDR3 extends over 13 amino acids. The ends were cut back, 6 bases at V and 2 bases at J, with 10 bases in the middle. The CDR3 sequence is CASRTDTQETQYF. The DNA for the CDR3 is TGTGCCAGCAGAACAGACACACAAGAGACCCAGTACTTC. Full variable domain (rest looked up from reference TRBV2 and TRBJ2-5): EPEVTQTPSHQVTQMGQEVILRCVPISNHLYFYWYRQILGQKVEFLVSFYNNEISEKSEIFDDQFSVERPDGSNFTLKIRSTKLEDSAMYFCASRTDTQETQYFGPGTRLLVL.

The chain carries TRBV7-2 and TRBJ2-7; maybe TRBD1 (6 bases). The CDR3 loop spans 13 amino acids. Germline values: CDR1 SGHTA, CDR2 FQGNSA. The germline V and J ends were trimmed by 1 base and 4 bases, with 8 bases remaining between them. DNA of the CDR3: TGTGCCAGCAGCTTAGGGACAGAATACGAGCAGTACTTC. Its translation is CASSLGTEYEQYF.

The genes are TRBV7-3 and TRBJ1-6; D gene unclear. V dropped 1 base and J dropped 9 bases, with 10 bases sitting between them. The CDR3 spans 14 residues. Germline V gives CDR1 SGHTA, CDR2 FQGTGA. CDR3 nucleotide sequence: TGTGCCAGCAGCTTAAATCGCGCGGGTTCACCCCTCCACTTT. Its protein is CASSLNRAGSPLHF.

This sequence joins TRBV6-6 and TRBJ1-4, with D possibly TRBD1 on 5 matching bases. Germline V gene data show CDR1 as MNHNY and CDR2 as SVGAGI (reference sequence). This CDR3 is built from 14 residues. Deletions cut 2 bases from V and 10 bases from J, with 14 bases between. In DNA form, the CDR3 reads TGTGCCAGCAGTTACGTCGACAGCCAGCCAAAACTGTTTTTT. As protein: CASSYVDSQPKLFF.

Comments on this clone: One junction end does not reproduce the germline sequence, and a read error may be involved. The chain combines TRBV6-5 with TRBJ1-2, with 8 bases fitting TRBD1. The CDR3 covers 15 residues. CDR1 and CDR2 (germline): MNHEY, SVGAGI. CDR3 in DNA: TGTGCCAGCAGTTACTCGAGGAAGGGGACAGGAGGCTACCCCTTC. It translates to CASSYSRKGTGGYPF.

The V call is TRBV29-1, the J call TRBJ2-3; 8 bases line up with TRBD2. Germline V lookup: CDR1 SQVTM, CDR2 ANQGSEA. V was pared by 6 bases and J by 4 bases, with 12 bases of the junction left unmatched. CDR3 length: 15 residues. CDR3 DNA sequence: TGCAGCGTCCCGTTCGACGGGGGGGCCGCAGATACGCAGTATTTT. It is translated as CSVPFDGGAADTQYF.

V gene TRBV7-6 combines with J gene TRBJ1-3, with D possibly TRBD1 on 5 matching bases. This CDR3 comprises 15 residues. Germline V gene lookup returns CDR1 SGHVS and CDR2 FNYEAQ. V was cut by 4 bases and J by 1 base, with 11 bases left in between. CDR3 in amino acids: CASSSPGGSGNTIYF. DNA for the CDR3: TGTGCCAGCAGCTCCCCGGGGGGATCTGGAAACACCATATATTTT.

The chain carries TRBV5-6 and TRBJ1-6; D gene unclear. The CDR3 totals 12 residues. V lost 4 bases, J lost 7 bases, and 6 bases lay in between. CDR1 is SGHDT and CDR2 is YYEEEE in the germline V gene. The CDR3 coding sequence is TGTGCCAGCAGCCGTATAAATTCACCCCTCCACTTT. This encodes CASSRINSPLHF.

This clone has a single count. A junction end diverges from the germline sequence, so it may reflect a read error. The V and J genes are TRBV5-1 and TRBJ1-2; 7 nucleotides align to TRBD1. The V gene's germline CDR1 is SGHRS and CDR2 YFSETQ. The CDR3 totals 15 residues. CDR3: CPSSTAFNTGAGYTF. The DNA for the CDR3 is TGCCCCAGCAGCACTGCCTTTAACACAGGGGCTGGCTACACCTTC. The full variable domain, with the rest looked up from reference TRBV5-1 and TRBJ1-2, is KAGVTQTPRYLIKTRGQQVTLSCSPISGHRSVSWYQQTPGQGLQFLFEYFSETQRNKGNFPGRFSGRQFSNSRSEMNVSTLELGDSALYLCPSSTAFNTGAGYTFGSGTRLTVV.

The chain carries TRBV2 and TRBJ2-7; the match to TRBD2 covers 12 bases. The CDR3 is made up of 15 amino acids. The V gene end was trimmed by 4 bases and the J gene end by 6 bases; junction bases not matched to a gene: 7. Looked up from germline, CDR1 is SNHLY and CDR2 is FYNNEI. DNA for the CDR3: TGTGCCAGCAGTGCGCTAGCGGGGGGGGACTTCGAGCAGTACTTC. Its protein is CASSALAGGDFEQYF.

This clone occurred once. This rearrangement joins TRBV29-1 to TRBJ1-1; D is possibly TRBD1 (5 bases). The CDR3 is made up of 13 amino acids. Germline V gene data show CDR1 as SQVTM and CDR2 as ANQGSEA. The V and J ends lost 5 bases and 5 bases respectively, with 15 bases between them. The CDR3 bases are TGCAGCGTTCTTAATACTGGGGGGACTGAAGCTTTCTTT. Translating it yields CSVLNTGGTEAFF.

The chain combines TRBV28 with TRBJ2-1, with TRBD2 identical over 9 bases. V gave up 2 bases and J gave up 7 bases; unmatched junction bases: 9. Germline V gene lookup returns CDR1 MDHEN and CDR2 SYDVKM. The CDR3 has 16 residues. CDR3 residues: CASSLPVVAGANEQFF. CDR3 sequence (DNA): TGTGCCAGCAGTTTACCGGTTGTAGCGGGGGCTAATGAGCAGTTCTTC.

The rearrangement uses TRBV20-1 and TRBJ2-1, with 8 positions matching TRBD1. This CDR3 comprises 10 residues. Germline CDR1 reads DFQATT; CDR2 reads SNEGSKA (reference sequence). V shed 5 bases and J 9 bases; nucleotides not matched to a gene: 0. The CDR3 region has the DNA TGCAGTGCTGGACAGGGTGAGCAGTTCTTC. This translates into CSAGQGEQFF.

J is TRBJ2-2 and V is TRBV6-6; 8 nucleotides agree with TRBD2. Germline loops: CDR1 MNHNY, CDR2 SVGAGI (reference sequence). CDR3 size: 16 residues. The ends lost 6 bases at V and 3 bases at J; junction bases unmatched: 9. The chain's CDR3 is CASSPTTSDHTGELFF. CDR3 nucleotide sequence: TGTGCCAGCAGCCCAACGACTAGCGACCACACCGGGGAGCTGTTTTTT.

This chain uses TRBV7-3 with TRBJ2-2, with 8 bases identical to TRBD2. This CDR3 is built from 16 residues. CDR1 SGHTA and CDR2 FQGTGA come from the germline V gene. The ends lost 4 bases at V and 7 bases at J; junction bases unmatched: 11. The CDR3 sequence: CASSSQTSAGGGELFF. The CDR3 DNA follows: TGTGCCAGCAGCTCCCAGACTAGCGCCGGGGGCGGGGAGCTGTTTTTT.

The chain combines TRBV2 with TRBJ2-3; D might be TRBD2 (6 bases). The CDR3 consists of 15 residues. Trimming took off 5 bases at V and 2 bases at J, with 14 bases between the two ends. Per the germline V gene, CDR1 is SNHLY and CDR2 is FYNNEI. The CDR3 DNA reads as TGTGCCAGCAGTACTAGACTAGGGACCACAGATACGCAGTATTTT. Translation: CASSTRLGTTDTQYF.

The CDR3 DNA is TGTGCCAGCAGTCCTCAGACAGTATATGGTAACACCATATATTTT. This gives the protein CASSPQTVYGNTIYF. This sequence joins TRBV6-5 and TRBJ1-3; weak D call: TRBD1 (5 bases). Germline V gene lookup returns CDR1 MNHEY and CDR2 SVGAGI. This CDR3 is 15 amino acids long. The V gene lost 5 bases and the J gene lost 7 bases, with 18 bases spanning the gap.

J is TRBJ1-1 and V is TRBV7-2; the D is unclear. The CDR3 covers 14 residues. V was shortened by 1 base and J by 1 base, with 7 bases between the two germline ends. Germline CDR1 SGHTA, CDR2 FQGNSA. The DNA of the CDR3 is TGTGCCAGCAGCTTAGGACTGGCGAACACTGAAGCTTTCTTT. This translates into CASSLGLANTEAFF.

This CDR3 reads CASPGTSEANGKLFF. In DNA, the CDR3 is TGCGCCAGCCCCGGGACTTCGGAGGCAAATGGGAAACTGTTTTTT. The rearrangement uses TRBV5-1 and TRBJ1-4; D might be TRBD1 (5 bases). The V gene's germline CDR1 is SGHRS and CDR2 YFSETQ. The CDR3 has 15 amino acids. Trimming cost V 7 bases and J 11 bases, with 24 bases left between them.

The V gene is TRBV7-2, the J gene TRBJ1-5, with 7 bases fitting TRBD1. This CDR3 comprises 14 residues. Trimming cost V 5 bases and J 2 bases; bases outside gene matches: 3. CDR1 is SGHTA, CDR2 FQGNSA, per germline. CDR3 in amino acids: CASSPRGGNQPQHF. Written as DNA, the CDR3 is TGTGCCAGCAGCCCCAGGGGGGGCAATCAGCCCCAGCATTTT.

The DNA for the CDR3 is TGTGCCAGCAGCCCCGGGGAGGGTTCTGGAAACACCATATATTTT. Residues: CASSPGEGSGNTIYF. The chain has TRBV9 and TRBJ1-3; D not certain. V was cut by 4 bases and J by 1 base, with 12 bases left in between. Germline V CDR1 and CDR2: SGDLS, YYNGEE. This CDR3 is 15 amino acids long.

The CDR3, as DNA: TGTGCCAGCAGCCCTGGACAGGGTTGGACTGAAGCTTTCTTT. Its protein is CASSPGQGWTEAFF. This chain uses TRBV11-1 with TRBJ1-1; TRBD1 matches 8 bases. CDR3 length equals 14 residues. The J segment lost 5 bases and the V segment lost 5 bases, leaving 7 bases of the junction unmatched. Germline V gives CDR1 SGHAT, CDR2 FQDESV (reference sequence). The full variable domain, completed using reference TRBV11-1 and TRBJ1-1, is EAEVAQSPRYKITEKSQAVAFWCDPISGHATLYWYRQILGQGPELLVQFQDESVVDDSQLPKDRFSAERLKGVDSTLKIQPAELGDSAMYLCASSPGQGWTEAFFGQGTRLTVV.

The chain combines TRBV10-3 with TRBJ1-1, with 9 bases matching TRBD1. CDR3 length: 14 residues. V was pared by 6 bases and J by 3 bases, with 5 bases of the junction left unmatched. Germline CDR1 reads ENHRY; CDR2 reads SYGVKD. In DNA, the CDR3 is TGTGCCATCAGGGGGGGACAGGGTTACACTGAAGCTTTCTTT. Translating gives CAIRGGQGYTEAFF.

J is TRBJ2-1 and V is TRBV7-3; D perhaps matches TRBD2 (6 bases). Germline CDR1 SGHTA, CDR2 FQGTGA. The CDR3 loop spans 16 amino acids. Trimming stripped 8 bases from V and 5 bases from J, with 22 bases between. The CDR3 loop reads CASAPGAGIRDNEQFF. CDR3 nucleotides: TGTGCCAGCGCCCCCGGGGCGGGGATCAGGGACAATGAGCAGTTCTTC.